This TCR beta chain stems from a study of cytomegalovirus exposure and HLA in healthy donors. Study-wide results and limits: Reportedly, cytomegalovirus status was diagnosed with high sensitivity and specificity. Across donors, sequencing depth was assumed by presence/absence analyses to be roughly uniform.

Primers for the PCR totalled 60 Vbeta and 13 Jbeta. Repertoires were generated with immunoSEQ multiplex PCR, while TCRdb's copy carries only in-frame clones and drops some. The repertoire holds about 270,000 clones, with approximately 70% as singletons. Comments on this clone: As yet, its antigen is unknown.

The donors comprised healthy bone marrow donors. Trimming took off 3 bases at V and 6 bases at J, with 15 bases between the two ends. Germline V CDR1 and CDR2: MGHRA, YSYEKL. CDR3 length: 15 amino acids. Sequenced input: PBMCs. The chain couples TRBV4-1 to TRBJ2-1; D unresolved. This TCR was sampled from a female donor in good health and CMV-seronegative. The DNA of the CDR3 is TGCGCCAGCAGCCAGCTAGGAACCTTGTTCAATGAGCAGTTCTTC. Its translation is CASSQLGTLFNEQFF.